A single sample gave rise to the 30 T cell receptor beta chains below, sequenced in a study of blood T cell repertoires in COVID-19. This table comes from immunoSEQ multiplex PCR, and its TCRdb copy is limited to in-frame clones, with some not included. The sample yields fewer than 110,000 clones, around 87% seen once. The sample consisted of peripheral blood. These receptors came from a woman younger than 45 with acute or convalescent COVID-19.

The chain is built from TRBV9 and TRBJ2-3, with D unclear. The V and J ends lost 4 bases and 5 bases respectively, with 5 bases between them. The CDR3 has 11 residues. Germline-derived CDR1 and CDR2 are SGDLS and YYNGEE. The CDR3 DNA sequence: TGTGCCAGCAGCAGAGGAGATACGCAGTATTTT. Its protein product is CASSRGDTQYF.

The chain joins TRBV7-9 to TRBJ2-1; D remains unclear. The CDR3 spans 15 residues. In germline, CDR1 is SEHNR, CDR2 FQNEAQ (reference sequence). Trimming left V 0 bases short and J 8 bases short, with 14 bases between. CDR3 sequence reads: CASSLALPGYHEQFF. Here the CDR3 DNA reads TGTGCCAGCAGCTTAGCCCTCCCCGGGTACCATGAGCAGTTCTTC.

CDR3 coding DNA: TGTGCCAGCAGTGAAGGGGGACAGGGATGGTCCTATAATTCACCCCTCCACTTT. Translated, it gives CASSEGGQGWSYNSPLHF. The chain recombines TRBV6-1 with TRBJ1-6; 9 nucleotides agree with TRBD1. Trimming removed 1 base from V and 1 base from J; junction bases left unmatched: 5. Germline V CDR1 and CDR2: MNHNS, SASEGT. The CDR3 runs 18 residues.

The gene calls are TRBV9 and TRBJ2-7; no clear D. CDR1 SGDLS and CDR2 YYNGEE come from the germline V gene. The V end lost 0 bases, the J end lost 2 bases, and 6 bases lay between the germline ends. There are 13 residues in the CDR3. The CDR3 nucleotides are TGTGCCAGCAGCGTAGGTTCGGCCTACGAGCAGTACTTC. Residues: CASSVGSAYEQYF.

The J gene is TRBJ2-3, the V gene TRBV29-1; D is possibly TRBD1 (7 bases). Germline V gene sequence: CDR1 SQVTM, CDR2 ANQGSEA. The CDR3 consists of 13 residues. The V end was cut by 3 bases, the J end by 3 bases, with 10 bases between. CDR3 region: CSVETGRTDTQYF. As DNA, the CDR3 is TGCAGCGTTGAGACAGGGAGGACAGATACGCAGTATTTT.

Points on this clone: In the same sample, other DNA sequences code for this CDR3. The V and J genes are TRBV2 and TRBJ1-6; D remains ambiguous. The germline gives CDR1 SNHLY, CDR2 FYNNEI. V was trimmed by 6 bases and J by 4 bases, leaving 10 bases between them. The CDR3 contains 14 residues. The CDR3 region has the DNA TGTGCCAGCAGCGAGGCCAGATATAATTCACCCCTCCACTTT. It specifies CASSEARYNSPLHF.

This chain joins TRBV5-6 and TRBJ2-6, with 8 bases identical to TRBD1. Germline V gene lookup returns CDR1 SGHDT and CDR2 YYEEEE. This CDR3 region has 15 residues. With 4 bases clipped from V and 4 bases from J, the junction kept 4 bases outside the gene matches. The CDR3 sequence: CASSQGARGANVLTF. CDR3 DNA sequence: TGTGCCAGCAGCCAGGGGGCGCGGGGGGCCAACGTCCTGACTTTC. The full variable domain, rest sourced from reference TRBV5-6 and TRBJ2-6, is DAGVTQSPTHLIKTRGQQVTLRCSPKSGHDTVSWYQQALGQGPQFIFQYYEEEERQRGNFPDRFSGHQFPNYSSELNVNALLLGDSALYLCASSQGARGANVLTFGAGSRLTVL.

The V and J genes are TRBV3-1 (or the pseudogene TRBV3-2) and TRBJ2-1; TRBD2 agrees at 10 bases. CDR3 length equals 16 residues. Germline V gene data show CDR1 as LGHDT and CDR2 as YNNKEL (reference sequence). Trimming cost V 4 bases and J 7 bases; bases outside gene matches: 10. Here the CDR3 reads CASSPWGAGGRNEQFF. The CDR3 bases are TGTGCCAGCAGCCCCTGGGGAGCGGGGGGGCGGAATGAGCAGTTCTTC.

The chain uses TRBV28 and TRBJ1-4; D gene ambiguous. The CDR3 loop spans 14 amino acids. In germline, CDR1 is MDHEN, CDR2 SYDVKM. V was trimmed by 7 bases and J by 8 bases, leaving 17 bases between them. CDR3 protein: CASKLRGMGEKLFF. In DNA form, the CDR3 reads TGTGCCAGCAAATTGCGGGGTATGGGGGAAAAACTGTTTTTT.

The V gene is TRBV28, the J gene TRBJ1-1; 8 positions agree with TRBD1. CDR3 size: 14 residues. Germline lookup yields CDR1 MDHEN and CDR2 SYDVKM. Trimming took 5 bases from V and 7 from J; bases not matched to a gene: 9. The CDR3 DNA reads as TGTGCCAGCAGTCTACCTCAGGGGGCGGGTGAAGCTTTCTTT. It is translated as CASSLPQGAGEAFF.

This chain connects TRBV28 to TRBJ1-2; 9 bases are shared with TRBD1. The CDR3 totals 13 residues. Trimming at V came to 6 bases and at J to 10 bases, leaving 9 bases not matched to a gene. CDR1 MDHEN and CDR2 SYDVKM come from the germline V gene. CDR3 amino acids: CASRRDRVEFYTF. The CDR3 DNA follows: TGTGCCAGCAGGAGGGACAGGGTGGAGTTCTACACCTTC.

CDR3 in amino acids: CASSLVAGETDTQYF. The CDR3 bases are TGCGCCAGCAGCTTAGTAGCGGGGGAGACAGATACGCAGTATTTT. V and J are TRBV5-1 and TRBJ2-3; TRBD2 matches 9 bases. The CDR3 runs to 15 residues. Trimming cost V 2 bases and J 3 bases; bases outside gene matches: 4. In germline, CDR1 is SGHRS, CDR2 YFSETQ.

As regards this clone: At one boundary the junction diverges from the germline segment, which might be a read error. This chain uses TRBV27 with TRBJ1-2, with 9 bases fitting TRBD1. The CDR3 is made up of 14 amino acids. Germline V gives CDR1 MNHEY, CDR2 SMNVEV (reference sequence). CDR3 sequence: CASRPGQGRYSYTF. DNA for the CDR3: TGCGCCAGCAGACCGGGACAGGGAAGGTATAGCTACACCTTC.

The chain recombines TRBV3-1 (or the pseudogene TRBV3-2) with TRBJ2-3, with 10 positions matching TRBD2. With V trimmed by 2 bases and J by 5 bases, 10 bases remained unmatched. This CDR3 has 17 amino acids. Germline-derived CDR1 and CDR2 are LGHDT and YNNKEL (reference sequence). CDR3 loop: CASSQLLAGSTGDTQYF. Written as DNA, the CDR3 is TGTGCCAGCAGCCAATTACTAGCGGGATCGACCGGAGATACGCAGTATTTT.

The chain joins TRBV25-1 to TRBJ1-5; TRBD1 matches at 8 bases. After removal of 5 bases from V and 0 bases from J, the junction contained 9 bases not matched to a gene. The CDR3 extends over 17 amino acids. Germline V CDR1 and CDR2: MGHDK, SYGVNS. DNA for the CDR3: TGTGCCAGCAGTCCCCGGACAGGGAAAGGTAGCAATCAGCCCCAGCATTTT. Protein sequence: CASSPRTGKGSNQPQHF.

The rearrangement uses TRBV4-1 and TRBJ1-2; D is unclear. Germline V gene lookup returns CDR1 MGHRA and CDR2 YSYEKL. With 1 base removed from V and 4 bases from J, the gap between germline ends came to 10 bases. The CDR3 spans 14 residues. This CDR3 is CASSQAMAFYGYTF. CDR3 bases: TGCGCCAGCAGCCAAGCGATGGCCTTCTATGGCTACACCTTC.

The J gene is TRBJ1-1, the V gene TRBV9, with TRBD1 matching over 7 bases. The germline gives CDR1 SGDLS, CDR2 YYNGEE. V trimming: 0 bases; J trimming: 3 bases; junction bases outside the gene matches: 5. CDR3 length: 15 amino acids. CDR3 bases: TGTGCCAGCAGCGTAGAGGGGGGACAGTACACTGAAGCTTTCTTT. Its protein product is CASSVEGGQYTEAFF. Looking up the rest from reference TRBV9 and TRBJ1-1 gives the full variable domain: DSGVTQTPKHLITATGQRVTLRCSPRSGDLSVYWYQQSLDQGLQFLIQYYNGEERAKGNILERFSAQQFPDLHSELNLSSLELGDSALYFCASSVEGGQYTEAFFGQGTRLTVV.

This clone has a handful of counts. The gene calls are TRBV7-8 and TRBJ1-4, with 12 bases that match TRBD1. J was trimmed by 7 bases and V by 2 bases; bases with no gene match: 5. CDR3 length: 16 residues. In germline, CDR1 is SGHVS, CDR2 FQNEAQ. CDR3 sequence reads: CASSLPGTGGFEKLFF. The DNA of the CDR3 is TGTGCCAGCAGCTTACCCGGGACAGGGGGCTTTGAAAAACTGTTTTTT.

V usage is TRBV6-6 and J usage is TRBJ1-1; possibly TRBD1 for D (6 bases). CDR3 length: 14 residues. V was pared by 1 base and J by 4 bases, with 10 bases between. CDR1 MNHNY and CDR2 SVGAGI come from the germline V gene (reference sequence). The CDR3 region has the DNA TGTGCCAGCAGTTACTTAGGGGGGGGCACTGAAGCTTTCTTT. It encodes CASSYLGGGTEAFF.

The chain combines TRBV5-1 with TRBJ1-6; a weak D match, TRBD1 (6 bases). V lost 3 bases to trimming and J lost 0 bases, with 13 bases between them. This CDR3 is built from 17 residues. Germline assignment: CDR1 SGHRS and CDR2 YFSETQ. Written as DNA, the CDR3 is TGCGCCAGCAGCTCGAATACAGGGAGCTCCTATAATTCACCCCTCCACTTT. This codes for CASSSNTGSSYNSPLHF. Combining the CDR3 with reference TRBV5-1 and TRBJ1-6 gives the whole variable domain KAGVTQTPRYLIKTRGQQVTLSCSPISGHRSVSWYQQTPGQGLQFLFEYFSETQRNKGNFPGRFSGRQFSNSRSEMNVSTLELGDSALYLCASSSNTGSSYNSPLHFGNGTRLTVT.

V usage is TRBV28 and J usage is TRBJ1-2; 7 bases map to TRBD1. Trimming at V came to 6 bases and at J to 11 bases, leaving 6 bases not matched to a gene. This CDR3 has 11 amino acids. Germline CDR1 is MDHEN and CDR2 is SYDVKM. For the CDR3, the DNA is TGTGCCAGCAGCCTCCTACAGGGGTACACCTTC. Translation gives CASSLLQGYTF.

The V gene is TRBV14, the J gene TRBJ1-5, with TRBD1 identical over 9 bases. The CDR3 totals 18 residues. Germline V gives CDR1 SGHDN, CDR2 FVKESK. The junction had 15 bases not matched to a gene; V was cut back by 5 bases and J by 4 bases. The chain's CDR3 is CASSVLRDRVKTNQPQHF. DNA of the CDR3: TGTGCCAGCAGCGTCCTCCGGGACAGGGTTAAGACGAATCAGCCCCAGCATTTT.

In its sample, this clone was seen once. The chain employs TRBV11-2 and TRBJ2-1; possible D gene TRBD1, 5 bases. The CDR3 is made up of 16 amino acids. Trimming pared 5 bases from V and 4 bases from J, leaving 18 bases between. Germline V gene sequence: CDR1 SGHAT, CDR2 FQNNGV. CDR3 in amino acids: CASSIQTNRRYNEQFF. Written as DNA, the CDR3 is TGTGCCAGCAGCATTCAGACCAACAGGAGATACAATGAGCAGTTCTTC.

This clone was seen a handful of times. The chain combines TRBV2 with TRBJ2-4; D possibly corresponds to TRBD1 (5 bases). The CDR3 extends over 16 amino acids. Germline CDR1 reads SNHLY; CDR2 reads FYNNEI. Deletions cut 7 bases from V and 0 bases from J, with 16 bases between. The CDR3 DNA is TGTGCCAGCAACGAGGACAAGGCCCTAGCCAAAAACATTCAGTACTTC. It translates to CASNEDKALAKNIQYF.

J is TRBJ1-2 and V is TRBV5-1; TRBD1 is a possible D gene (5 bases). The CDR3 consists of 16 residues. Germline V gene lookup returns CDR1 SGHRS and CDR2 YFSETQ. V was pared by 0 bases and J by 0 bases, with 12 bases between. This chain's CDR3 is CASSLAGGATNYGYTF. DNA of the CDR3: TGCGCCAGCAGCTTGGCCGGAGGGGCTACTAACTATGGCTACACCTTC.

The rearrangement joins TRBV11-2 to TRBJ2-7; D not resolved. The CDR3 runs to 13 residues. The V gene's germline CDR1 is SGHAT and CDR2 FQNNGV. The V gene lost 5 bases and the J gene lost 1 base, with 9 bases spanning the gap. The CDR3 DNA reads as TGTGCCAGCAGCCCCCCACTATCCTACGAGCAGTACTTC. As protein: CASSPPLSYEQYF.

The rearrangement joins TRBV7-8 to TRBJ2-7; TRBD2 aligns across 8 bases. This CDR3 is 17 amino acids long. V lost 4 bases and J lost 0; bases outside the gene matches: 11. Germline CDR1 and CDR2: SGHVS and FQNEAQ. DNA of the CDR3: TGTGCCAGCAGCTCCGCCGGGGGGGGCAGTGGCTCCTACGAGCAGTACTTC. Protein sequence: CASSSAGGGSGSYEQYF. Together with reference TRBV7-8 and TRBJ2-7, the CDR3 gives the full variable domain: GAGVSQSPRYKVAKRGQDVALRCDPISGHVSLFWYQQALGQGPEFLTYFQNEAQLDKSGLPSDRFFAERPEGSVSTLKIQRTQQEDSAVYLCASSSAGGGSGSYEQYFGPGTRLTVT.

V and J are TRBV28 and TRBJ2-7; 7 bases align to TRBD2. Unmatched junction bases numbered 4, after V lost 3 bases and J lost 2 bases. The germline CDR1 and CDR2 sequences are MDHEN and SYDVKM. The CDR3 is made up of 14 amino acids. Written as DNA, the CDR3 is TGTGCCAGCAGTTTTGGGGGGGTACCCTACGAGCAGTACTTC. Its translation is CASSFGGVPYEQYF.

The rearrangement links TRBV12-3 or TRBV12-4 to TRBJ2-2, with a possible D match to TRBD1 (5 bases). The ends were cut back, 6 bases at V and 3 bases at J, with 8 bases in the middle. The CDR3 consists of 13 residues. The chain's CDR3 is CASSRAYTGELFF. Written as DNA, the CDR3 is TGTGCCAGCAGCAGGGCCTACACCGGGGAGCTGTTTTTT.

The chain uses TRBV4-1 and TRBJ1-5; TRBD1 matches at 9 bases. The J segment lost 7 bases and the V segment lost 2 bases, leaving 9 bases of the junction unmatched. Germline CDR1 and CDR2: MGHRA and YSYEKL. CDR3 size: 16 residues. DNA for the CDR3: TGCGCCAGCAGCCAAACCCCCGGGACAGGGAACCAGCCCCAGCATTTT. Residues: CASSQTPGTGNQPQHF.